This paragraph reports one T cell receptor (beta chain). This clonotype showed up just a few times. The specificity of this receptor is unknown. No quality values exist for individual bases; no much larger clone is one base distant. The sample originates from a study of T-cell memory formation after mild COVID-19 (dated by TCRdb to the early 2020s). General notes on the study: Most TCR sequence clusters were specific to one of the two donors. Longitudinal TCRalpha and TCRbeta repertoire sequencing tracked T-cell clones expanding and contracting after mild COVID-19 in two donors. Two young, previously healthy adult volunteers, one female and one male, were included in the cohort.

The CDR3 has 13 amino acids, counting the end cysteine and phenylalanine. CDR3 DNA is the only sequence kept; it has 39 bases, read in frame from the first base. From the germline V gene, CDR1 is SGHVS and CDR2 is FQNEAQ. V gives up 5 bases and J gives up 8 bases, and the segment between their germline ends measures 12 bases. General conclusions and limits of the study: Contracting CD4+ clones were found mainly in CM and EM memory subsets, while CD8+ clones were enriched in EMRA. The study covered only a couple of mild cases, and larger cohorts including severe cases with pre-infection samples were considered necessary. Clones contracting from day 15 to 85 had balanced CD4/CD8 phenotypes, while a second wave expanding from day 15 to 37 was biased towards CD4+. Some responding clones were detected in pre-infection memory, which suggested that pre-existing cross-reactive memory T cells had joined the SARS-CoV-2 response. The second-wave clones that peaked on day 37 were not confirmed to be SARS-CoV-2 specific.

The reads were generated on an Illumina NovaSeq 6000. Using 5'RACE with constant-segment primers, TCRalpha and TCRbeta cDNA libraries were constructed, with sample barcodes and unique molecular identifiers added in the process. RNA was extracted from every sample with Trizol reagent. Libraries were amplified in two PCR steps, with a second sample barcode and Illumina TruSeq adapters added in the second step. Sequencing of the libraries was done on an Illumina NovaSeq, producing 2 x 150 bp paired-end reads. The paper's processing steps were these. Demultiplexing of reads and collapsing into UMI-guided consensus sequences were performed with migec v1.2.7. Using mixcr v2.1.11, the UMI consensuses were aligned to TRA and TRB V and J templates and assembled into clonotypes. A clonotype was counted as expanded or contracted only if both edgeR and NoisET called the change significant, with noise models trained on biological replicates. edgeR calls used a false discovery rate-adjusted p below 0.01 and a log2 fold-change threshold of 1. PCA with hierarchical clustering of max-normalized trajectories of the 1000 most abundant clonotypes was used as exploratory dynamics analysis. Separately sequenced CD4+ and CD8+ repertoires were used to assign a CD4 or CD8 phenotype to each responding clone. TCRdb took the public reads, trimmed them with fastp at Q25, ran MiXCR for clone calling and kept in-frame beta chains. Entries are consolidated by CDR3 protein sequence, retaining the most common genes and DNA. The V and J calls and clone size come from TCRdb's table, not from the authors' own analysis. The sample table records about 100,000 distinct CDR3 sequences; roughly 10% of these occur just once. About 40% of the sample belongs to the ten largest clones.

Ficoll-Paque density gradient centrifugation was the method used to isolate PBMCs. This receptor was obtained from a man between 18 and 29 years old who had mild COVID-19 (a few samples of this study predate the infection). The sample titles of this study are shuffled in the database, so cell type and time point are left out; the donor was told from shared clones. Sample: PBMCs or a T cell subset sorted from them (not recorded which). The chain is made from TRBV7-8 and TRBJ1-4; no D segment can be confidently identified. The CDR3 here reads CASSPWTGEKLFF. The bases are TGTGCCAGCAGCCCATGGACGGGAGAAAAACTGTTTTTT.